Listed below are T cell receptor beta chains from one sample, sequenced in a study of neurological immune-mediated disorders. TCRdb reanalysed the 5' RACE reads using MiXCR and keeps one entry per CDR3 protein. There are approximately 32,000 distinct CDR3 sequences in the sample; under 7.5% occur only once, and 4.4% lies in the top ten. Sequenced: PBMCs. The receptors come from a woman between 40 and 50 years old in good health. Both conserved end residues are part of each CDR3. The D gene is left open where the match is weak. Size values are once, few and many counts, or a class for expanded clones, and some rows have none.

d_call	j_call	v_call	clone_size	cdr3_nt	cdr3_aa
.	TRBJ1-6	TRBV12-3/TRBV12-4	many	TGTGCCAGCAGGGCGGCGGGGACCGCGAATTCACCCCTCCACTTT	CASRAAGTANSPLHF
TRBD1	TRBJ1-4	TRBV20-1	many	TGCAGTGCTAGGGGTGTCGGGACAGCGCACGACGGACTGTTTTTT	CSARGVGTAHDGLFF
.	TRBJ1-3	TRBV28	many	TGTGCCAGCAGTTTACGCAGCCTCTCTGGAAACACCATATATTTT	CASSLRSLSGNTIYF
.	TRBJ2-7	TRBV28	many	TGTGCCAGCAGTTTATTTGGCAGCGTAAGCTCCTACGAGCAGTACTTC	CASSLFGSVSSYEQYF
.	TRBJ1-2	TRBV11-2	many	TGTGCCAGCAGCTTAGATTGGCAAAACGGGGGCGGCTATGGCTACACCTTC	CASSLDWQNGGGYGYTF
.	TRBJ1-1	TRBV6-1	many	TGTGCCACCCCGGGGCAGGAGAACACTGAAGCTTTCTTT	CATPGQENTEAFF
.	TRBJ2-3	TRBV10-3	many	TGTGCCATCAGTGAGTCGCTAGCCTCAGATACGCAGTATTTT	CAISESLASDTQYF
.	TRBJ2-7	TRBV7-6	many	TGTGCCAGCAGCTTTAGGGCAGCCTACGAGCAGTACTTC	CASSFRAAYEQYF
.	TRBJ2-3	TRBV28	many	TGTGCCAGCAGTCCTGGACCCGCCGGAGATACGCAGTATTTT	CASSPGPAGDTQYF
TRBD2	TRBJ2-5	TRBV29-1	many	TGCAGCGTCCTTCTAGCGGAAGAGACCCAGTACTTC	CSVLLAEETQYF
.	TRBJ1-1	TRBV29-1	many	TGCAGCGTTGAAGAAAGGGGGGGGGACACTGAAGCTTTCTTT	CSVEERGGDTEAFF
.	TRBJ2-3	TRBV6-2/TRBV6-3	.	TGTGCCAGCAGTTACTCGGCAGGGCGGGATACGCAGTATTTT	CASSYSAGRDTQYF
TRBD2	TRBJ2-1	TRBV7-9	many	TGTGCCAGCAGCTTCGGACTAGCGGGAGTCAATGAGCAGTTCTTC	CASSFGLAGVNEQFF
.	TRBJ2-7	TRBV25-1	many	TGTGCCAGCAGTGAATATTACGCAGGGATAGCCGAGCAGTACTTC	CASSEYYAGIAEQYF
.	TRBJ1-2	TRBV20-1	.	TGCAGTGCTAGAGTGCTCCCCAGTGGGAATGGCTACACCTTC	CSARVLPSGNGYTF
.	TRBJ2-1	TRBV5-1	many	TGCGCCAGCAGCTGGTACAATGAGCAGTTCTTC	CASSWYNEQFF
.	TRBJ2-7	TRBV4-1	many	TGCGCCAGCAGCCAAGGGCCCAAGGCCTACGAGCAGTACTTC	CASSQGPKAYEQYF
.	TRBJ2-1	TRBV5-1	many	TGCGCCAGCGCCCAACTGCGATACAATGAGCAGTTCTTC	CASAQLRYNEQFF
.	TRBJ1-1	TRBV12-3/TRBV12-4	many	TGTGCCAGCAAAAAGCATACACAGCAGAACACTGAAGCTTTCTTT	CASKKHTQQNTEAFF
TRBD2	TRBJ2-7	TRBV6-2/TRBV6-3	many	TGTGCCAGCAGTTACAGCGGGAGGGCCCAGTACTTC	CASSYSGRAQYF
TRBD2	TRBJ2-3	TRBV18	many	TGTGCCAGCTCACCACTGAGACTAGCGGGAAGCACAGATACGCAGTATTTT	CASSPLRLAGSTDTQYF
.	TRBJ1-5	TRBV25-1	few	TGTGCCAGCAGTGAACGTGGTTTATGGCAGCCCCAGCATTTT	CASSERGLWQPQHF
.	TRBJ2-7	TRBV11-3	many	TGTGCCAGCAGCGACGTTACCTACGAGCAGTACTTC	CASSDVTYEQYF
.	TRBJ1-1	TRBV6-5	many	TGTGCCAGCAGTGTTGCGCAGGCTGACACTGAAGCTTTCTTT	CASSVAQADTEAFF
TRBD1	TRBJ1-2	TRBV4-2	many	TGTGCCAGCAGCCCCGGGGGACGGGACAGGCATAACTATGGCTACACCTTC	CASSPGGRDRHNYGYTF
TRBD1	TRBJ1-1	TRBV10-3	.	TGTGCCATCAGTGAGGACAGGGGGCGCGGCGCGGACACTGAAGCTTTCTTT	CAISEDRGRGADTEAFF
TRBD2	TRBJ2-3	TRBV2	many	TGTGCCAGCAGTGAGGGGAGCGGGACCAACACAGATACGCAGTATTTT	CASSEGSGTNTDTQYF
.	TRBJ2-1	TRBV12-3/TRBV12-4	many	TGTGCCAGCAGTTTAGGTGGGAATGAGCAGTTCTTC	CASSLGGNEQFF
TRBD2	TRBJ2-5	TRBV6-1	many	TGTGCCAGCAGTGAAGGAATGGGTGGGGGGGGGTACCAAGAGACCCAGTACTTC	CASSEGMGGGGYQETQYF
.	TRBJ2-1	TRBV6-2/TRBV6-3	.	TGTGCCAGCAGTTCCTTAGAACGGAAAGACAATGAGCAGTTCTTC	CASSSLERKDNEQFF
TRBD1	TRBJ2-2	TRBV29-1	many	TGCAGCGTCTCCGGGACAGGGGCTTTGACCGGGGAGCTGTTTTTT	CSVSGTGALTGELFF
.	TRBJ2-1	TRBV20-1	many	TGCAGTGCTACCACCGGGGAAGGTGTCGACAATGAGCAGTTCTTC	CSATTGEGVDNEQFF
TRBD1	TRBJ2-1	TRBV6-5	many	TGTGCCAGCAGGCCCTCCGGGACAGGATCCTACAATGAGCAGTTCTTC	CASRPSGTGSYNEQFF
.	TRBJ2-7	TRBV11-2	many	TGTGCCAGCAGCTCCGAAAATCCCTTCAGAGACGAGCAGTACTTC	CASSSENPFRDEQYF
.	TRBJ1-2	TRBV19	.	TGTGCCAGCGAGACAGAGTACTATGGCTACACCTTC	CASETEYYGYTF
.	TRBJ1-2	TRBV7-7	many	TGTGCTAGCAGCCCAGCGCAGGTTGGGAACACCTTC	CASSPAQVGNTF
TRBD1	TRBJ2-1	TRBV5-1	many	TGCGCCAGCAGCTCGTCCCGGGACAGGGGGCGCCCCTACAATGAGCAGTTCTTC	CASSSSRDRGRPYNEQFF
TRBD1	TRBJ2-2	TRBV11-2	many	TGTGCCAGCAGCCCGGACAGGGGGTACACCGGGGAGCTGTTTTTT	CASSPDRGYTGELFF
.	TRBJ1-1	TRBV20-1	many	TGCAGTGTTGCCCAAACCGCGGCTTTCTTT	CSVAQTAAFF
TRBD1	TRBJ1-2	TRBV7-9	few	TGTGCCAGCAGCTTACCGGACAGGGGCCCATATGGCTACACCTTC	CASSLPDRGPYGYTF
.	TRBJ2-4	TRBV10-2	.	TGCGCCAGCAGTGAATCGAGCGCAGGGGACATTCAGTACTTC	CASSESSAGDIQYF
.	TRBJ2-1	TRBV27	.	TGTGCCAGCAGTGAAGGGGGTGAGCAGTTCTTC	CASSEGGEQFF
.	TRBJ1-5	TRBV5-1	many	TGCGCCAGCAGCTTGCCCGGGATCAATCAGCCCCAGCATTTT	CASSLPGINQPQHF
.	TRBJ2-3	TRBV20-1	many	TGCAGTGCTAGCCCAAAGGAGCGGACTACTGGCACAGATACGCAGTATTTT	CSASPKERTTGTDTQYF
.	TRBJ2-3	TRBV5-6	many	TGTGCCAGCAGCGGCAGCCTAAGGATACCTGATAGCACAGATACGCAGTATTTT	CASSGSLRIPDSTDTQYF
.	TRBJ2-7	TRBV10-3	many	TGTGCCATCACCCCCGGGACCAGCTCCTACGAGCAGTACTTC	CAITPGTSSYEQYF
.	TRBJ1-6	TRBV3-1	many	TGTGCCAGCAGCCAAAAGGCAGCGGACTCCTATAATTCACCCCTCCACTTT	CASSQKAADSYNSPLHF
.	TRBJ1-5	TRBV24-1	many	TGTGCCACCGCACCGACCGGCAATCAGCCCCAGCATTTT	CATAPTGNQPQHF
.	TRBJ1-1	TRBV28	many	TGTGCCAGCAGTTTATTAATTGCGGGTACAAACCAAAACACTGAAGCTTTCTTT	CASSLLIAGTNQNTEAFF
.	TRBJ1-5	TRBV20-1	many	TGCAGTGCTAGTCGCGACAGCTATCAGCCCCAGCATTTT	CSASRDSYQPQHF
.	TRBJ2-7	TRBV2	many	TGTGCCAGCAACAGGGAGGCCTACGAGCAGTACTTC	CASNREAYEQYF
.	TRBJ2-6	TRBV5-6	many	TGTGCCAGCAGCTTGGGGGGTTTCGCTGGGGCCAACGTCCTGACTTTC	CASSLGGFAGANVLTF
TRBD1	TRBJ1-1	TRBV5-1	many	TGCGCCAGCAGCCTTCCGGGACAGGAGAACACTGAAGCTTTCTTT	CASSLPGQENTEAFF
.	TRBJ2-3	TRBV5-1	many	TGCGCCAGCGGAGGGAGCTTCACAGATACGCAGTATTTT	CASGGSFTDTQYF
TRBD1	TRBJ2-7	TRBV28	many	TGTGCCAGCAGTCTCGACAGGGGTCTCTACGAGCAGTACTTC	CASSLDRGLYEQYF
.	TRBJ2-1	TRBV9	many	TGTGCCAGCAGCGTAGGTGGAACAGCATACCAGCAGTTCTTC	CASSVGGTAYQQFF
.	TRBJ1-1	TRBV5-1	many	TGCGCCAGCAGAACGCTCGAGGCCACTGAAGCTTTCTTT	CASRTLEATEAFF
.	TRBJ2-1	TRBV27	many	TGTGCCAGCAGTTTAGAACAGGGGAGGGTCCATGAGCAGTTCTTC	CASSLEQGRVHEQFF
.	TRBJ2-3	TRBV7-2	many	TGTGCCAGCAGCTTATACAGCACAGATACGCAGTATTTT	CASSLYSTDTQYF
TRBD1	TRBJ2-3	TRBV28	many	TGTGCCAGCGGACAGGTCCGTTATACGCAGTATTTT	CASGQVRYTQYF